This T cell receptor beta chain was documented in a study of T-cell reconstitution after alpha-beta-depleted transplantation in children. CDR1 and CDR2 from the germline V gene are KGHSH and LQKENI. Unmatched junction bases numbered 5, after V lost 3 bases and J lost 3 bases. The CDR3 spans 16 residues. TCRbeta library preparation incorporated unique molecular identifiers. Using its own MiXCR run on the PCR reads, TCRdb lists one record per CDR3 protein. The profile shows around 580,000 distinct CDR3 sequences, more than 20% of them singletons. The sequences come from PBMCs, collected before TCRalphabeta/CD19-depleted stem cell transplant. This rearrangement joins TRBV18 to TRBJ2-1; 10 bases map to TRBD2. This receptor was identified in a boy under two years old with Wiskott-Aldrich syndrome, due to receive a stem cell transplant. In DNA, the CDR3 is TGTGCCAGCTCACCGCCTAGCGGGAGCTTCTACAATGAGCAGTTCTTC. It translates to CASSPPSGSFYNEQFF.